This T cell receptor beta chain was captured in a study of T cell responses to AZD1222 COVID-19 vaccine. Repertoires were generated with immunoSEQ multiplex PCR, while TCRdb's copy carries only in-frame clones and drops some. The sample lists 180,000 or so clones, 85% to 95% seen once, with more than 0.85% in the top ten. Study results and caveats: Recipients of AZD1222 seropositive at baseline numbered only 6 or 7. Clonal diversity was possibly underestimated; the donors were predominantly white British and more often female. Spike-wide vaccine-associated CD4 TCRs dominated at 160-218 and 743-854. Close to half of all spike-specific TCRs reportedly target regions of the variants that are unmutated.

Remarks on this clone: What it recognizes is unknown.

Trimming took off 3 bases at V and 5 bases at J, with 20 bases between the two ends. The CDR3 runs 16 residues. Germline CDR1 reads KGHSH; CDR2 reads LQKENI. This clonotype originated in an adult who received the MenACWY meningococcal vaccine as a control. The chain links TRBV18 to TRBJ2-7; possible D gene TRBD1, 6 bases. The input for sequencing was peripheral blood, taken 28 days after the second dose of the MenACWY control vaccine. The CDR3 nucleotides are TGTGCCAGCTCACCGTTGGCCAGGGGTGAGTGGCACGAGCAGTACTTC. Protein product: CASSPLARGEWHEQYF.